The 22 T cell receptor beta chains below all came from one sample that was sequenced in a study of siplizumab effects on memory and regulatory T cells. The data were produced by immunoSEQ multiplex PCR, yet TCRdb's version contains in-frame clones alone and is incomplete. Of tens of thousands of clones in the sample, approximately 93% were seen once. Sequenced material: CD8+ T cells sorted from blood. The origin of the receptors is a human donor in good health.

This clone appeared a single time. The chain recombines TRBV4-2 with TRBJ2-7; no clear D. The germline CDR1 and CDR2 sequences are LGHNA and YNFKEQ. Trimming cost V 2 bases and J 7 bases, with 9 bases left between them. CDR3 length: 12 amino acids. This CDR3 is CASSQLVDEQYF. For the CDR3, the DNA is TGTGCCAGCAGCCAACTTGTGGATGAGCAGTACTTC.

The gene calls are TRBV4-3 and TRBJ2-2; 8 nucleotides line up with TRBD1. J was trimmed by 4 bases and V by 1 base; bases with no gene match: 2. The CDR3 has 15 amino acids. The germline V gene has CDR1 LGHNA and CDR2 YSLEER. The CDR3 protein is CASSQATGVTGELFF. CDR3 nucleotide sequence: TGCGCCAGCAGCCAAGCGACAGGGGTCACCGGGGAGCTGTTTTTT.

The rearrangement links TRBV29-1 to TRBJ1-2, with D hard to call. Between the trimmed V and J ends, which lost 6 bases and 6 bases, there was a span of 11 bases. CDR1 SQVTM and CDR2 ANQGSEA come from the germline V gene. This CDR3 region has 11 residues. In DNA, the CDR3 is TGCAGCGTCCAAGTAGTTCATGGCTACACCTTC. Its translation: CSVQVVHGYTF.

V gene TRBV14 combines with J gene TRBJ2-1; D is perhaps TRBD2 (6 bases). Trimming took 3 bases from V and 5 from J, leaving 8 bases between them. The germline gives CDR1 SGHDN, CDR2 FVKESK. This CDR3 region has 13 residues. CDR3 residues: CASSQGTHNEQFF. The CDR3 bases are TGTGCCAGCAGCCAGGGGACTCACAATGAGCAGTTCTTC.

Only one count was recorded for this clone. This rearrangement joins TRBV11-1 to TRBJ2-7, with 8 bases lining up with TRBD2. CDR3 length equals 14 residues. V lost 3 bases to trimming and J lost 5 bases; unmatched junction nucleotides: 6. The V gene's germline CDR1 is SGHAT and CDR2 FQDESV (reference sequence). CDR3 sequence: CASSFTGGPDEQYF. The CDR3 DNA reads TGTGCCAGCAGCTTCACGGGAGGGCCGGACGAGCAGTACTTC.

The rearrangement links TRBV5-1 to TRBJ2-3, with D perhaps assigned TRBD1 or TRBD2 (6 bases each). Germline CDR1 SGHRS, CDR2 YFSETQ. The germline V and J ends were trimmed by 4 bases and 0 bases, with 15 bases remaining between them. The CDR3 totals 16 residues. The CDR3 sequence: CASSQGTAGSTDTQYF. DNA of the CDR3: TGCGCCAGCAGCCAGGGGACTGCCGGTAGCACAGATACGCAGTATTTT.

The genes are TRBV28 and TRBJ2-1; D call uncertain. Germline lookup yields CDR1 MDHEN and CDR2 SYDVKM. V was clipped by 7 bases and J by 1 base, with 8 bases between them. This CDR3 is built from 13 residues. The CDR3 sequence is CASKEGSYNEQFF. The DNA of the CDR3 is TGTGCCAGCAAGGAAGGGTCCTACAATGAGCAGTTCTTC.

CDR3 sequence: CASSPDRGRADTQYF. DNA of the CDR3: TGTGCCAGCAGTCCAGACAGGGGGCGGGCAGATACGCAGTATTTT. The V and J genes are TRBV27 and TRBJ2-3; TRBD1 aligns across 10 bases. The CDR3 runs to 15 residues. The J segment lost 4 bases and the V segment lost 5 bases, leaving 6 bases of the junction unmatched. The germline V gene encodes CDR1 MNHEY and CDR2 SMNVEV (reference sequence).

The chain combines TRBV27 with TRBJ2-7; 10 bases match TRBD1. V lost 0 bases, J lost 3 bases, and 2 bases stayed unmatched. This CDR3 spans 15 amino acids. Germline V gene sequence: CDR1 MNHEY, CDR2 SMNVEV (reference sequence). The CDR3 protein is CASSLSTGGYYEQYF. DNA of the CDR3: TGTGCCAGCAGTTTATCGACAGGGGGCTACTACGAGCAGTACTTC.

J is TRBJ2-6 and V is TRBV4-3; 7 nucleotides match TRBD1. V gave up 4 bases and J gave up 2 bases; unmatched junction bases: 5. Germline V lookup: CDR1 LGHNA, CDR2 YSLEER. This CDR3 region has 16 residues. The CDR3 loop is CASSPATGTGANVLTF. CDR3 in DNA: TGCGCCAGCAGCCCCGCGACAGGGACTGGGGCCAACGTCCTGACTTTC.

This clone came up once. The V call is TRBV28, the J call TRBJ1-5, with no clear D. The length of the CDR3 is 14 residues. Germline loops: CDR1 MDHEN, CDR2 SYDVKM. Trimming left V 7 bases short and J 2 bases short, with 12 bases between. CDR3 coding DNA: TGTGCCAGCACTGATATAGAAGGCAATCAGCCCCAGCATTTT. It is translated as CASTDIEGNQPQHF.

The chain is built from TRBV11-3 and TRBJ2-7; TRBD1 matches at 8 bases. Germline values: CDR1 SGHNT, CDR2 YENEEA. The junction had 13 bases not matched to a gene; V was cut back by 2 bases and J by 4 bases. The CDR3 loop spans 17 amino acids. CDR3 in amino acids: CASSLKLTGAFSYEQYF. CDR3 DNA: TGTGCCAGCAGCTTAAAGTTGACAGGGGCATTTTCGTACGAGCAGTACTTC.

This clone was seen once. The V call is TRBV5-6, the J call TRBJ2-7; a weak D match, TRBD2 (5 bases). The V gene's germline CDR1 is SGHDT and CDR2 YYEEEE. Trimming stripped 4 bases from V and 2 bases from J, with 16 bases between. This CDR3 comprises 15 residues. CDR3 DNA sequence: TGTGCCAGCAGCCCGGCCCGGGAACCCCCCTACGAGCAGTACTTC. Protein sequence: CASSPAREPPYEQYF.

This clone was seen more than once but under ten times. The rearrangement links TRBV6-1 to TRBJ1-3; D is ambiguous. V was clipped by 8 bases and J by 8 bases, with 13 bases between them. Germline V gives CDR1 MNHNS, CDR2 SASEGT. The CDR3 is made up of 12 amino acids. The CDR3 coding sequence is TGTGCCAGCGGGTGGCGACTGGACACCATATATTTT. It is translated as CASGWRLDTIYF.

The DNA of the CDR3 is TGCAGCGTTGCCGGGAACCAAGAGACCCAGTACTTC. Encoded protein: CSVAGNQETQYF. The chain combines TRBV29-1 with TRBJ2-5, with TRBD2 as a possible D gene (5 bases). The CDR3 runs to 12 residues. The V end was cut by 4 bases, the J end by 0 bases, with 6 bases between. Per germline, CDR1 SQVTM and CDR2 ANQGSEA.

V and J are TRBV19 and TRBJ2-1; D possibly corresponds to TRBD2 (5 bases). The V and J ends lost 5 bases and 7 bases respectively, with 12 bases between them. Germline loops: CDR1 LNHDA, CDR2 SQIVND (reference sequence). The CDR3 runs 13 residues. The CDR3 region is CASSSTGVNEQFF. The CDR3 DNA reads TGTGCCAGTAGTTCAACCGGGGTTAATGAGCAGTTCTTC.

This chain joins TRBV28 and TRBJ2-3; D is uncertain. V was cut by 6 bases and J by 2 bases, with 12 bases left in between. The CDR3 totals 14 residues. CDR1 and CDR2 (germline): MDHEN, SYDVKM. CDR3 nucleotides: TGTGCCAGCAGCCCTGTTATGTTCACAGATACGCAGTATTTT. This translates into CASSPVMFTDTQYF.

The V call is TRBV20-1, the J call TRBJ2-3, with TRBD2 as a possible D gene (5 bases). This CDR3 contains 11 residues. Trimming shortened V by 0 bases and J by 8 bases, and 6 bases separated the two germline ends. The V gene's germline CDR1 is DFQATT and CDR2 SNEGSKA (reference sequence). CDR3 in amino acids: CSAREGGTQYF. In DNA, the CDR3 is TGCAGTGCTAGAGAAGGAGGTACGCAGTATTTT.

V is TRBV28 and J is TRBJ1-3; D uncertain. CDR3 length equals 15 residues. CDR1 and CDR2 from the germline V gene are MDHEN and SYDVKM. Trimming removed 1 base from V and 1 base from J, with 8 bases in between. CDR3 region: CASSLSLSSGNTIYF. The CDR3 DNA sequence: TGTGCCAGCAGTTTATCGCTGTCATCTGGAAACACCATATATTTT.

The chain links TRBV15 to TRBJ2-5; maybe TRBD1 (6 bases). This CDR3 is 17 amino acids long. The germline CDR1 and CDR2 sequences are LNHNV and YYDKDF (reference sequence). Trimming took 1 base from V and 0 from J, leaving 15 bases between them. CDR3 protein: CATSRVGAGLYQETQYF. The CDR3 DNA reads TGTGCCACCAGCAGAGTGGGGGCAGGATTGTACCAAGAGACCCAGTACTTC.

This chain uses TRBV4-1 with TRBJ2-2; 7 positions match TRBD2. CDR3 length: 16 residues. The germline gives CDR1 MGHRA, CDR2 YSYEKL. V lost 3 bases and J lost 2; bases outside the gene matches: 6. In nucleotides, the CDR3 is TGCGCCAGCAGCCATGGCGGGAGCCCCAACACCGGGGAGCTGTTTTTT. This sequence encodes CASSHGGSPNTGELFF.

The chain employs TRBV5-7 and TRBJ1-2, with D uncertain. TRBV5-7 is identified as an open reading frame with a role that is uncertain. CDR3 length equals 12 residues. V gave up 2 bases and J gave up 6 bases, with 8 bases separating them. DNA for the CDR3: TGTGCCAGCAGCTTAGCCAGGAATGGCTACACCTTC. Amino acids: CASSLARNGYTF.